The subject of this entry is one T cell receptor beta chain. Its antigen is not known. This specimen belongs to a study of T-cell memory formation after mild COVID-19. 5'RACE primed from the constant segment yielded TCR alpha and TCR beta cDNA libraries bearing sample barcodes and UMIs. TCRdb ran MiXCR on the 5' RACE reads and lists one entry per CDR3 protein. This sample yields approximately 400,000 distinct CDR3 sequences, of which about 24% are seen a single time; about 10% belongs to the top ten. Study-wide results and limits: The second-wave clones peaking on day 37 were not confirmed as SARS-CoV-2-specific. Pre-infection memory contained some responding clones, which suggested that cross-reactive memory had joined. Clones that contracted from day 15 to 85 had balanced CD4/CD8; later expanders were CD4+ biased.

J lost 4 bases, V lost 5 bases, and 7 bases had no gene match. The length of the CDR3 is 14 residues. Per the germline V gene, CDR1 is SGHTA and CDR2 is FQGNSA. Sequencing input: PBMCs or a T cell subset sorted from them (not recorded which). This chain links TRBV7-2 with TRBJ1-2; TRBD1 aligns across 7 bases. This receptor was identified in an adult woman who had mild COVID-19 (a few samples of this study predate the infection). Cell type and time point are not known. The CDR3 loop reads CASSETGSSYGYTF. The CDR3 bases are TGTGCCAGCAGCGAGACAGGGTCCTCCTATGGCTACACCTTC.